A single sample gave rise to the 32 T cell receptor beta chains below, sequenced in a study of cytomegalovirus exposure and HLA in healthy donors. Sequenced by immunoSEQ multiplex PCR; TCRdb stores in-frame clones only, minus some. The profile covers some 140,000 clones, with about nine tenths appearing a single time and less than 3.5% taken by the ten largest. Sequencing was carried out using PBMCs. The receptors come from a man aged 18 to 30 in good health and CMV-seronegative.

V gene TRBV5-4 combines with J gene TRBJ2-2; tentatively, D is TRBD1 (7 bases). Trimming took 4 bases from V and 0 from J, leaving 19 bases between them. The CDR3 extends over 18 amino acids. Germline CDR1 reads SGHNT; CDR2 reads YYREEE (reference sequence). CDR3 sequence (DNA): TGTGCCAGCAGCCCGTCCGGGGGACAGTCCTCGAACACCGGGGAGCTGTTTTTT. It yields the protein CASSPSGGQSSNTGELFF.

V is TRBV5-4 and J is TRBJ2-7; no firm D call. CDR1 and CDR2 from the germline V gene are SGHNT and YYREEE (reference sequence). The CDR3 contains 15 residues. Deletions cut 4 bases from V and 2 bases from J, with 16 bases between. The CDR3 here is CASSKDPGLPYEQYF. In DNA, the CDR3 is TGTGCCAGCAGCAAAGACCCGGGTCTTCCCTACGAGCAGTACTTC.

The V gene is TRBV19, the J gene TRBJ2-1; D call uncertain. The V gene's germline CDR1 is LNHDA and CDR2 SQIVND (reference sequence). This CDR3 is 13 amino acids long. The V end was cut by 5 bases, the J end by 9 bases, with 14 bases between. The CDR3 DNA reads as TGTGCCAGTAGTGCTCCAGCGATGGGTGAGCAGTTCTTC. It encodes CASSAPAMGEQFF.

V usage is TRBV19 and J usage is TRBJ1-3, with 11 positions matching TRBD1. Trimming at V came to 9 bases and at J to 2 bases, leaving 9 bases not matched to a gene. The CDR3 is 16 amino acids. Germline CDR1 and CDR2: LNHDA and SQIVND (reference sequence). CDR3 residues: CARPGQGGPPGNTIYF. In nucleotides, the CDR3 is TGTGCCAGACCGGGACAGGGGGGCCCTCCTGGAAACACCATATATTTT.

The rearrangement joins TRBV12-1 to TRBJ2-1; TRBD1 is the table's D call, not checked against the DNA. TRBV12-1 is designated a pseudogene. This CDR3 has 16 amino acids. The CDR3 DNA reads TGTGCCAGCAGCTATATAAACAGCAGCTCCTACAATGAGCAGTTCTTC. Translating it yields CASSYINSSSYNEQFF.

This clone was seen once. The rearrangement uses TRBV19 and TRBJ2-7; 9 bases map to TRBD1. The CDR3 runs 14 residues. The V gene's germline CDR1 is LNHDA and CDR2 SQIVND (reference sequence). The V gene end was trimmed by 5 bases and the J gene end by 5 bases; junction bases not matched to a gene: 7. As DNA, the CDR3 is TGTGCCAGTAGTGGGACAGGGACGACCCACGAGCAGTACTTC. It codes for CASSGTGTTHEQYF.

The chain couples TRBV30 to TRBJ1-5; TRBD1 matches at 7 bases. J lost 0 bases, V lost 2 bases, and 4 bases had no gene match. Germline CDR1 and CDR2: GTSNPN and SVGIG (reference sequence). The CDR3 covers 15 residues. CDR3 residues: CAWSRQGASNQPQHF. The CDR3 DNA sequence: TGTGCCTGGAGTCGACAGGGAGCTAGCAATCAGCCCCAGCATTTT.

The sample holds a few counts of this clone. This rearrangement joins TRBV5-1 to TRBJ2-5, with 12 bases fitting TRBD1. Germline V gives CDR1 SGHRS, CDR2 YFSETQ. The V segment lost 5 bases and the J segment 5 bases; nucleotides outside the gene matches: 7. The length of the CDR3 is 15 residues. The CDR3 sequence is CASRPGTGGAETQYF. CDR3 sequence (DNA): TGCGCCAGCAGGCCCGGGACAGGGGGCGCGGAGACCCAGTACTTC.

The rearrangement uses TRBV27 and TRBJ2-7, with 11 bases aligning to TRBD2. This CDR3 is built from 12 residues. The V gene end was trimmed by 6 bases and the J gene end by 6 bases; junction bases not matched to a gene: 1. CDR1 and CDR2 (germline): MNHEY, SMNVEV (reference sequence). The chain's CDR3 is CASSLAGGEQYF. In nucleotides, the CDR3 is TGTGCCAGCAGCCTAGCGGGAGGCGAGCAGTACTTC.

This sequence joins TRBV18 and TRBJ2-6, with D perhaps TRBD2 (5 bases). The V gene's germline CDR1 is KGHSH and CDR2 LQKENI. The CDR3 consists of 17 residues. Trimming stripped 2 bases from V and 0 bases from J, with 11 bases between. CDR3 in amino acids: CASSPSGSGSGANVLTF. The DNA for the CDR3 is TGTGCCAGCTCACCAAGCGGTTCGGGCTCTGGGGCCAACGTCCTGACTTTC.

The rearrangement uses TRBV30 and TRBJ2-1; TRBD2 is a possible D gene (5 bases). V lost 7 bases to trimming and J lost 0 bases, with 16 bases between them. CDR3 length: 15 residues. Looked up from germline, CDR1 is GTSNPN and CDR2 is SVGIG (reference sequence). In nucleotides, the CDR3 is TGTGCCTTTGAAGAGGGTCTCGGCTCCTACAATGAGCAGTTCTTC. Residues: CAFEEGLGSYNEQFF.

The V call is TRBV27, the J call TRBJ2-7; perhaps TRBD2 as D (6 bases). The V end lost 2 bases, the J end lost 5 bases, and 13 bases lay between the germline ends. Germline lookup yields CDR1 MNHEY and CDR2 SMNVEV (reference sequence). This CDR3 has 14 residues. CDR3 sequence: CASSLMGGSHEQYF. The CDR3 DNA reads TGTGCCAGCAGTTTAATGGGGGGATCACACGAGCAGTACTTC.

This chain uses TRBV9 with TRBJ2-7, with 10 bases matching TRBD2. Germline assignment: CDR1 SGDLS and CDR2 YYNGEE. Trimming removed 4 bases from V and 3 bases from J; junction bases left unmatched: 7. The CDR3 runs 15 residues. CDR3 in DNA: TGTGCCAGCAGCCGCCGGACTAGCGGTTACTACGAGCAGTACTTC. Translating gives CASSRRTSGYYEQYF.

The chain couples TRBV9 to TRBJ2-3; D might be TRBD2 (6 bases). The V and J ends lost 3 bases and 1 base respectively, with 15 bases between them. Germline CDR1 SGDLS, CDR2 YYNGEE. The CDR3 sequence is 16 residues long. Written as DNA, the CDR3 is TGTGCCAGCAGCGCCCGTTCGGAGGGTGGCACAGATACGCAGTATTTT. Encoded protein: CASSARSEGGTDTQYF.

J is TRBJ1-1 and V is TRBV28, with D possibly matching TRBD1 (5 bases). The CDR3 consists of 15 residues. The V end was cut by 8 bases, the J end by 1 base, with 17 bases between. The germline V gene encodes CDR1 MDHEN and CDR2 SYDVKM. DNA for the CDR3: TGTGCCAGCGACCCAAAGGGGCAGGGGAACACTGAAGCTTTCTTT. This translates into CASDPKGQGNTEAFF.

CDR3 nucleotide sequence: TGTGCCAGTGCTGGTAGGAATAGCTTGTACAATGAGCAGTTCTTC. This codes for CASAGRNSLYNEQFF. The chain uses TRBV6-1 and TRBJ2-1, with D unclear. This CDR3 region has 15 residues. The germline V and J ends were trimmed by 9 bases and 4 bases, with 19 bases remaining between them. The germline CDR1 and CDR2 sequences are MNHNS and SASEGT.

Only a few counts were recorded for this clone. This chain joins TRBV19 and TRBJ2-1, with 7 positions matching TRBD2. CDR3 length equals 14 residues. Germline-derived CDR1 and CDR2 are LNHDA and SQIVND (reference sequence). Trimming cost V 6 bases and J 4 bases; bases outside gene matches: 6. The CDR3 DNA reads TGTGCCAGTAGACCCACTAGCGAGTACAATGAGCAGTTCTTC. Translation: CASRPTSEYNEQFF. The variable domain in full, with the rest retrieved from reference TRBV19 and TRBJ2-1, is DGGITQSPKYLFRKEGQNVTLSCEQNLNHDAMYWYRQDPGQGLRLIYYSQIVNDFQKGDIAEGYSVSREKKESFPLTVTSAQKNPTAFYLCASRPTSEYNEQFFGPGTRLTVL.

V is TRBV19 and J is TRBJ2-7, with D unresolved. V was cut by 1 base and J by 0 bases, with 10 bases left in between. Germline V gene data show CDR1 as LNHDA and CDR2 as SQIVND (reference sequence). The CDR3 loop spans 15 amino acids. The CDR3 DNA follows: TGTGCCAGTAGTATAGTTTTCGCCAGCTCCTACGAGCAGTACTTC. Protein product: CASSIVFASSYEQYF.

V is TRBV5-1 and J is TRBJ2-3; TRBD2 is a possible D gene (5 bases). V was shortened by 5 bases and J by 1 base, with 11 bases between the two germline ends. This CDR3 has 14 residues. Germline V gives CDR1 SGHRS, CDR2 YFSETQ. The CDR3 here is CASRPSGGTDTQYF. In DNA, the CDR3 is TGCGCCAGCAGGCCCAGCGGCGGCACAGATACGCAGTATTTT.

The rearrangement joins TRBV30 to TRBJ2-2; D is ambiguous. Germline V gene lookup returns CDR1 GTSNPN and CDR2 SVGIG (reference sequence). The V and J ends lost 2 bases and 6 bases respectively, with 10 bases between them. The CDR3 spans 13 residues. The CDR3 loop reads CAWSPILPGELFF. For the CDR3, the DNA is TGTGCCTGGAGTCCGATCCTACCCGGGGAGCTGTTTTTT.

The CDR3 is CASSGRDRAGNTIYF. The CDR3, as DNA: TGTGCCAGCAGTGGCCGGGACAGGGCTGGAAACACCATATATTTT. The rearrangement links TRBV25-1 to TRBJ1-3; 9 bases agree with TRBD1. Losses at the gene ends were 4 bases for V and 2 bases for J; bases not matched to a gene: 3. CDR1 MGHDK and CDR2 SYGVNS come from the germline V gene. The CDR3 extends over 15 amino acids.

V usage is TRBV4-1 and J usage is TRBJ2-7, with D tentatively TRBD2 (7 bases). Per the germline V gene, CDR1 is MGHRA and CDR2 is YSYEKL. The germline V and J ends were trimmed by 1 base and 5 bases, with 12 bases remaining between them. This CDR3 comprises 14 residues. The DNA for the CDR3 is TGCGCCAGCAGCCAAGTTCGGGGGGCCCACGAGCAGTACTTC. It is translated as CASSQVRGAHEQYF.

The chain employs TRBV6-5 and TRBJ1-2; D might be TRBD1 (6 bases). The CDR3 covers 14 residues. V gave up 5 bases and J gave up 7 bases, with 17 bases separating them. Germline V lookup: CDR1 MNHEY, CDR2 SVGAGI. CDR3 nucleotides: TGTGCCAGCAGTAAAACAGGGTCCTATCGTGGCTACACCTTC. This codes for CASSKTGSYRGYTF.

The J gene is TRBJ1-1, the V gene TRBV6-5, with 7 nucleotides matching TRBD1. CDR1 is MNHEY and CDR2 is SVGAGI in the germline V gene. The junction had 9 bases not matched to a gene; V was cut back by 7 bases and J by 4 bases. The CDR3 is 14 amino acids. The CDR3 protein is CASKGRQGPTEAFF. As DNA, the CDR3 is TGTGCCAGCAAGGGTCGACAGGGCCCCACTGAAGCTTTCTTT.

The chain combines TRBV28 with TRBJ2-1, with 9 positions matching TRBD2. Germline V lookup: CDR1 MDHEN, CDR2 SYDVKM. V gave up 4 bases and J gave up 3 bases; unmatched junction bases: 7. The CDR3 contains 16 residues. DNA of the CDR3: TGTGCCAGCAGTTCCCTTCTAGCGGGAAGCTACAATGAGCAGTTCTTC. This translates into CASSSLLAGSYNEQFF.

This chain connects TRBV5-4 to TRBJ1-4; TRBD1 might be the D (6 bases). CDR1 is SGHNT, CDR2 YYREEE, per germline (reference sequence). V lost 7 bases and J lost 1, with 11 bases in between. This CDR3 is built from 14 residues. In DNA form, the CDR3 reads TGTGCCAGCGCCGAGGGGGTAACTAATGAAAAACTGTTTTTT. Amino acid sequence: CASAEGVTNEKLFF.

The V and J genes are TRBV15 and TRBJ2-7, with 9 bases fitting TRBD1. This CDR3 has 17 amino acids. Per the germline V gene, CDR1 is LNHNV and CDR2 is YYDKDF (reference sequence). After removal of 0 bases from V and 1 base from J, the junction contained 7 bases not matched to a gene. CDR3 residues: CATSRDRDRVLSYEQYF. CDR3 sequence (DNA): TGTGCCACCAGCAGAGATCGGGACAGGGTTTTGTCCTACGAGCAGTACTTC. Looking up the rest from reference TRBV15 and TRBJ2-7 gives the full variable domain: DAMVIQNPRYQVTQFGKPVTLSCSQTLNHNVMYWYQQKSSQAPKLLFHYYDKDFNNEADTPDNFQSRRPNTSFCFLDIRSPGLGDTAMYLCATSRDRDRVLSYEQYFGPGTRLTVT.

V is TRBV29-1 and J is TRBJ1-3; D unresolved. The last part of the DNA fits TRBJ2-2 better; the J call may be wrong. CDR3 length: 16 residues. The germline CDR1 and CDR2 sequences are SQVTM and ANQGSEA. The DNA of the CDR3 is TGCAGCGTTGTGACGGCAGTGGAAGAGAACACCGGGGAGCTGTTTTTT. Translated: CSVVTAVEENTGELFF.

The V and J genes are TRBV12-5 and TRBJ1-6, with 9 nucleotides matching TRBD1. The germline V gene has CDR1 LGHNT and CDR2 FRNRAP. The CDR3 extends over 18 amino acids. V was pared by 5 bases and J by 0 bases, with 8 bases of the junction left unmatched. DNA for the CDR3: TGTGCTAGTGGTCAACGACTGACAGGGGGCTCCTATAATTCACCCCTCCACTTT. This encodes CASGQRLTGGSYNSPLHF.

V is TRBV7-8 and J is TRBJ1-5, with TRBD1 as a possible D gene (5 bases). The V end lost 4 bases, the J end lost 3 bases, and 13 bases lay between the germline ends. The V gene's germline CDR1 is SGHVS and CDR2 FQNEAQ. There are 15 residues in the CDR3. The CDR3 reads CASSSPGGNNQPQHF. Here the CDR3 DNA reads TGTGCCAGCAGCTCTCCCGGGGGAAACAATCAGCCCCAGCATTTT.

J is TRBJ2-7 and V is TRBV7-9; a possible D gene is TRBD2 (6 bases). Germline V gene lookup returns CDR1 SEHNR and CDR2 FQNEAQ (reference sequence). The CDR3 covers 14 residues. With 2 bases removed from V and 5 bases from J, the gap between germline ends came to 13 bases. The CDR3 protein is CASSLSLGGDEQYF. DNA of the CDR3: TGTGCCAGCAGCTTAAGCTTAGGCGGGGACGAGCAGTACTTC.

The chain has TRBV9 and TRBJ1-1, with 9 bases fitting TRBD1. This CDR3 contains 15 residues. Germline V gene lookup returns CDR1 SGDLS and CDR2 YYNGEE. V trimming: 3 bases; J trimming: 3 bases; junction bases outside the gene matches: 6. The CDR3 DNA follows: TGTGCCAGCAGCGCCGGGACAGGGTTGGACACTGAAGCTTTCTTT. Protein product: CASSAGTGLDTEAFF.